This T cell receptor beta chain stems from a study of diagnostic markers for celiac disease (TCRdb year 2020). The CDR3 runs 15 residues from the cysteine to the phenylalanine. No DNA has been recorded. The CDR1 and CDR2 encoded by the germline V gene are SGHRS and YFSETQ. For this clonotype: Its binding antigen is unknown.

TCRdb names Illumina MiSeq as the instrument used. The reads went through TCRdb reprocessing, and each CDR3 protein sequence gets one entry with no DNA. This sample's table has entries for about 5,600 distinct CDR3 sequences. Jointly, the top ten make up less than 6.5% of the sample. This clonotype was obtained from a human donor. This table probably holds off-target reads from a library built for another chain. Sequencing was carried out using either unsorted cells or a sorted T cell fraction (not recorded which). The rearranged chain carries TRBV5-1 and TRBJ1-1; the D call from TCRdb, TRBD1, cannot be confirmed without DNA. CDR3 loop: CASSLAGGRQTEAFF.